This is a list of T cell receptor beta chains from one sample in a study of T cells after yellow fever vaccination. A single record per CDR3 protein comes from TCRdb applying MiXCR to the 5' RACE reads. Here the sample spans some 260,000 distinct CDR3 sequences, roughly 5.6% being singletons. Here the sequenced sample was CD4+ T cells sorted from PBMCs, taken on the day of the yellow fever booster vaccination. The receptor source for this set is a man younger than 30 who received the YFV17D yellow fever vaccine. CDR3s include the opening cysteine and the closing phenylalanine or tryptophan. Expanded clones get a size class; other rows say once, few or many, or leave the size out.

j_call clone_size v_call cdr3_aa
TRBJ2-5 few TRBV7-2 CASSIGLAGGQETQYF
TRBJ2-5 many TRBV20-1 CSAGLAGGGETQYF
TRBJ2-1 many TRBV2 CASSENYEQFF
TRBJ1-1 few TRBV10-1 CASQKQANTEAFF
TRBJ2-2 . TRBV10-3 CAISESRVISGEANTGELFF
TRBJ2-2 . TRBV7-9 CASSFLSGIGGTGELFF
TRBJ1-2 few TRBV7-9 CASSPPGGQKYSYTF
TRBJ1-6 few TRBV6-5 CASSYLGGRYNSPLHF
TRBJ1-6 many TRBV5-6 CASSWKQDLDNSPLHF
TRBJ2-5 many TRBV20-1 CSASPPRIVAQYF
TRBJ1-4 . TRBV7-9 CASSFFGVDEKLFF
TRBJ1-1 . TRBV5-1 CASSLARRAGTEAFF
TRBJ2-7 few TRBV28 CASSSPGREGEQYF
TRBJ1-2 . TRBV6-5 CASSPLGQGNYGYTF
TRBJ2-5 . TRBV27 CASSARVRETQYF
TRBJ2-7 few TRBV5-4 CASSPGWDTSYEQYF
TRBJ2-1 . TRBV20-1 CSAAWGWNEQFF
TRBJ2-5 many TRBV19 CASSTGTGAQETQYF
TRBJ1-1 few TRBV6-5 CASSYSIIGGVGTEAFF
TRBJ1-6 . TRBV7-2 CASSWTDNNSPLHF
TRBJ1-5 few TRBV5-1 CASSPGTGGGYNQPQHF
TRBJ1-5 . TRBV10-2 CASSESQINQPQHF
TRBJ2-3 many TRBV2 CASMRASTDTQYF
TRBJ2-5 many TRBV12-3/TRBV12-4 CASSAGLDQETQYF
TRBJ1-5 many TRBV20-1 CSAKLVGGRQPQHF
TRBJ2-4 many TRBV7-9 CASSRVPLAKNIQYF
TRBJ1-1 . TRBV18 CASSPPGRNTEAFF
TRBJ1-4 many TRBV18 CASSRASEKLFF
TRBJ2-2 many TRBV4-2 CASSRQGPGANTGELFF
TRBJ2-3 . TRBV5-5 CASSSKGGSTDTQYF
TRBJ2-3 . TRBV4-3 CASSQDLGRVTWYF
TRBJ1-5 . TRBV7-2 CASREGGVSNQPQHF
TRBJ2-5 many TRBV11-1 CASSLQGYQETQYF
TRBJ2-6 few TRBV4-3 CASSQETWANVLTF
TRBJ1-6 . TRBV2 CASGTDSSPLHF
TRBJ1-3 many TRBV6-6 CASILEQQGNTIYF
TRBJ1-2 few TRBV6-1 CASSRDSQGDYGYTF